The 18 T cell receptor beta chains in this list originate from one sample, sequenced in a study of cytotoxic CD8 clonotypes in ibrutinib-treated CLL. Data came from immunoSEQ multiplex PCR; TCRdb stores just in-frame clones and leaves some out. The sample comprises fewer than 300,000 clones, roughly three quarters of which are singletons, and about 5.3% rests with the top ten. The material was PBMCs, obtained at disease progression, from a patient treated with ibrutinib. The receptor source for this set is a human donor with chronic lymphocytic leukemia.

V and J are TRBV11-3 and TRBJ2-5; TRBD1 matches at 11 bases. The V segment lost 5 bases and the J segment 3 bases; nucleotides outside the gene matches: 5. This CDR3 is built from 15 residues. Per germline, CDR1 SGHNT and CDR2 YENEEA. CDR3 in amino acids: CASSPGQGEKETQYF. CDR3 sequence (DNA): TGTGCCAGCAGCCCGGGACAGGGGGAAAAAGAGACCCAGTACTTC. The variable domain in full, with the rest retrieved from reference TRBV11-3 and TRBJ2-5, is EAGVVQSPRYKIIEKKQPVAFWCNPISGHNTLYWYLQNLGQGPELLIRYENEEAVDDSQLPKDRFSAERLKGVDSTLKIQPAELGDSAVYLCASSPGQGEKETQYFGPGTRLLVL.

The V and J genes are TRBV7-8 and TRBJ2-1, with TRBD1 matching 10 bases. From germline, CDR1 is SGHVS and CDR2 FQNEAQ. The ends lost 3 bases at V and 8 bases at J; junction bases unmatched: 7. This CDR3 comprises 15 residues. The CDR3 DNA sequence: TGTGCCAGCAGCTTTCGAGACAGGGGGCGAGATGAGCAGTTCTTC. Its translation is CASSFRDRGRDEQFF.

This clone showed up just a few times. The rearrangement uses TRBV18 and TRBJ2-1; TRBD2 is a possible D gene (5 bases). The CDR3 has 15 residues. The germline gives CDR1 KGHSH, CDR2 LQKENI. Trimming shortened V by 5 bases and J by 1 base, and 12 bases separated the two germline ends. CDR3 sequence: CASSSGSSSYNEQFF. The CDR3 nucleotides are TGTGCCAGCTCAAGTGGGAGCTCATCCTACAATGAGCAGTTCTTC.

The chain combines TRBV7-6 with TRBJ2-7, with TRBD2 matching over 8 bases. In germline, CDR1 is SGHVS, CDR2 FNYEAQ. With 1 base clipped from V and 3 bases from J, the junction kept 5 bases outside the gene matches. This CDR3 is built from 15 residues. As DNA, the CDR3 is TGTGCCAGCAGCTTAGGCGGTAGCGGGAACTACGAGCAGTACTTC. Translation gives CASSLGGSGNYEQYF.

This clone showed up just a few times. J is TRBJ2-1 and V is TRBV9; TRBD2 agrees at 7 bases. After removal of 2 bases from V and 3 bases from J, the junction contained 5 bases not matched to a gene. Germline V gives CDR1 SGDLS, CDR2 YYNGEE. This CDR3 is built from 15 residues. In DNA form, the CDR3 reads TGTGCCAGCAGCGTCGGTCCTAGCGGCTACAATGAGCAGTTCTTC. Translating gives CASSVGPSGYNEQFF.

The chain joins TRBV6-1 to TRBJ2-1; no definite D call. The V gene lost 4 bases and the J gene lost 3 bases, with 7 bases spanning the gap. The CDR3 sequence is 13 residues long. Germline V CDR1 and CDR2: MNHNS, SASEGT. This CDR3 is CASSGLYYNEQFF. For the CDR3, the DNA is TGTGCCAGCAGTGGTCTATACTACAATGAGCAGTTCTTC.

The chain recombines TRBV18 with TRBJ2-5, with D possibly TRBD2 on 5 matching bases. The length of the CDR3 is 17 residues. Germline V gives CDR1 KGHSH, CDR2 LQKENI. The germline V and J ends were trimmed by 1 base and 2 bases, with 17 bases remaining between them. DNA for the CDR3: TGTGCCAGCTCACCACTTAGTTCCCGACTAATTCAAGAGACCCAGTACTTC. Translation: CASSPLSSRLIQETQYF.

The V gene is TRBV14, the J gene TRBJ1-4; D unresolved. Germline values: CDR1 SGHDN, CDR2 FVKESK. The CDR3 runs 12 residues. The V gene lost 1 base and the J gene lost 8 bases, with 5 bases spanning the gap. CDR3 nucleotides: TGTGCCAGCAGCCAAGTACGGGAAAAACTGTTTTTT. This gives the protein CASSQVREKLFF.

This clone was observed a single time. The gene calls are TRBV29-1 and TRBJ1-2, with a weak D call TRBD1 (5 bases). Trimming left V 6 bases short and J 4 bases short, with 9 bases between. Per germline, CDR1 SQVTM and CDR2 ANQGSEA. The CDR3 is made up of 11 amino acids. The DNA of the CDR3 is TGCAGCGTCGGGGGGTTCTATGGCTACACCTTC. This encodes CSVGGFYGYTF. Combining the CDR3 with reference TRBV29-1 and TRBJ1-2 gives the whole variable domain SAVISQKPSRDICQRGTSLTIQCQVDSQVTMMFWYRQQPGQSLTLIATANQGSEATYESGFVIDKFPISRPNLTFSTLTVSNMSPEDSSIYLCSVGGFYGYTFGSGTRLTVV.

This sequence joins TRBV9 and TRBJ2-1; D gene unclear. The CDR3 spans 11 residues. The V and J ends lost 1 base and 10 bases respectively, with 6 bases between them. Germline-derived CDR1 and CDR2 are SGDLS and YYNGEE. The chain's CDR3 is CASSVLQEQFF. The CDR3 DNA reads TGTGCCAGCAGCGTACTCCAGGAGCAGTTCTTC.

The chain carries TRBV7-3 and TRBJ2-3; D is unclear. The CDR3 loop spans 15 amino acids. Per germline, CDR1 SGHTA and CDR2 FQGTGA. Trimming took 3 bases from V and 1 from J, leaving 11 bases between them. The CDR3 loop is CASSLVGLRTDTQYF. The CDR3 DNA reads TGTGCCAGCAGCTTGGTAGGGCTTCGCACAGATACGCAGTATTTT. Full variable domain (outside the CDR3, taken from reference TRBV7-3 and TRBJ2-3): GAGVSQTPSNKVTEKGKYVELRCDPISGHTALYWYRQSLGQGPEFLIYFQGTGAADDSGLPNDRFFAVRPEGSVSTLKIQRTERGDSAVYLCASSLVGLRTDTQYFGPGTRLTVL.

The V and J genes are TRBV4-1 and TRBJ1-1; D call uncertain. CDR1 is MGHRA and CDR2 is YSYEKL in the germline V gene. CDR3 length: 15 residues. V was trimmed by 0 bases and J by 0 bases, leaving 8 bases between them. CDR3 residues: CASSQDGYMNTEAFF. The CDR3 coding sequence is TGCGCCAGCAGCCAAGACGGGTACATGAACACTGAAGCTTTCTTT.

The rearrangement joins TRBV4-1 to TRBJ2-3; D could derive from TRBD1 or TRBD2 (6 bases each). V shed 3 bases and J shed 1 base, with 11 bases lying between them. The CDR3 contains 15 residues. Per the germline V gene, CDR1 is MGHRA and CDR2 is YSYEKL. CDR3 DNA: TGCGCCAGCAGCCATCCGGGGGCCGGCACAGATACGCAGTATTTT. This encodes CASSHPGAGTDTQYF.

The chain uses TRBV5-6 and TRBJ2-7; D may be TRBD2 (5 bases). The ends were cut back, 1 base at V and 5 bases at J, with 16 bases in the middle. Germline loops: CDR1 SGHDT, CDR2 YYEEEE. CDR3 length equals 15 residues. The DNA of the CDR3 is TGTGCCAGCAGCTTGTTGGCGGGTAATGAAGACGAGCAGTACTTC. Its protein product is CASSLLAGNEDEQYF.

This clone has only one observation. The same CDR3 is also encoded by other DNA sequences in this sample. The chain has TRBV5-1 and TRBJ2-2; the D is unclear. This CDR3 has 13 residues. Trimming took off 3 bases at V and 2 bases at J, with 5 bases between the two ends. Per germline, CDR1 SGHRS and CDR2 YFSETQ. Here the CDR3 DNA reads TGCGCCAGCAGCTCAGCCAACACCGGGGAGCTGTTTTTT. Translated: CASSSANTGELFF.

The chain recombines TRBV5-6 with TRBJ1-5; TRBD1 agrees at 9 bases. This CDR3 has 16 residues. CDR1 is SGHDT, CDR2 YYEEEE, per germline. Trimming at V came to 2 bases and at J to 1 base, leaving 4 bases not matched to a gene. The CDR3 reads CASSLRQGVSNQPQHF. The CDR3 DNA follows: TGTGCCAGCAGCTTACGACAGGGGGTGAGCAATCAGCCCCAGCATTTT.

CDR3 coding DNA: TGTGCCAGTAGTATTAATTGGGACAGTAACTATGGCTACACCTTC. Translated: CASSINWDSNYGYTF. The genes are TRBV19 and TRBJ1-2; 7 bases are a match to TRBD1. The germline CDR1 and CDR2 sequences are LNHDA and SQIVND (reference sequence). This CDR3 has 15 residues. V trimming: 3 bases; J trimming: 1 base; junction bases outside the gene matches: 5.

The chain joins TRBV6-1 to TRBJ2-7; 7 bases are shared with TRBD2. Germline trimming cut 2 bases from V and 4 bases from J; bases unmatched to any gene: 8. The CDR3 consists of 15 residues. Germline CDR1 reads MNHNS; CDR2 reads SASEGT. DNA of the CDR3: TGTGCCAGCAGTGAACTCGAGCGGGGTCGTTACGAGCAGTACTTC. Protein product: CASSELERGRYEQYF.